The 26 T cell receptor beta chains given below trace back to one sample, sequenced in a study of T-cell memory formation after mild COVID-19. TCRdb recomputed calls from the 5' RACE reads with MiXCR, one row per CDR3 protein. The table includes under 250,000 distinct CDR3 sequences, roughly 27% detected once. Source material: PBMCs or a T cell subset sorted from them (not recorded which). These receptors all stem from an adult woman who had mild COVID-19 (a few samples of this study predate the infection). Cell type and time point are not known.

This chain connects TRBV6-5 to TRBJ2-5; 7 nucleotides match TRBD1. The CDR3 spans 13 residues. V lost 7 bases and J lost 5; bases outside the gene matches: 7. CDR1 and CDR2 (germline): MNHEY, SVGAGI. The CDR3 sequence is CASKPTGWETQYF. In DNA, the CDR3 is TGTGCCAGCAAGCCGACAGGGTGGGAGACCCAGTACTTC.

This rearrangement joins TRBV19 to TRBJ1-1, with no clear D. Per germline, CDR1 LNHDA and CDR2 SQIVND (reference sequence). The V end was cut by 11 bases, the J end by 1 base, with 14 bases between. CDR3 length: 13 amino acids. The CDR3 sequence: CAALRQPNTEAFF. CDR3 sequence (DNA): TGTGCCGCGCTTCGGCAGCCGAACACTGAAGCTTTCTTT.

Only a few counts were recorded for this clonotype. V is TRBV7-9 and J is TRBJ1-4; 9 nucleotides align to TRBD1. V lost 7 bases and J lost 8; bases outside the gene matches: 8. The germline V gene encodes CDR1 SEHNR and CDR2 FQNEAQ (reference sequence). The CDR3 runs 14 residues. CDR3 sequence: CASKRTGEREKLFF. In nucleotides, the CDR3 is TGTGCCAGCAAGAGGACAGGGGAACGGGAAAAACTGTTTTTT.

The J gene is TRBJ2-7, the V gene TRBV4-2; 8 bases align to TRBD2. With V trimmed by 1 base and J by 4 bases, 6 bases remained unmatched. This CDR3 has 15 amino acids. Germline lookup yields CDR1 LGHNA and CDR2 YNFKEQ. The CDR3 loop is CASSQGIAGYYEQYF. For the CDR3, the DNA is TGTGCCAGCAGCCAAGGAATAGCGGGGTATTACGAGCAGTACTTC.

The chain combines TRBV15 with TRBJ2-7; 8 nucleotides agree with TRBD1. Germline V lookup: CDR1 LNHNV, CDR2 YYDKDF (reference sequence). This CDR3 spans 14 amino acids. The J segment lost 4 bases and the V segment lost 1 base, leaving 3 bases of the junction unmatched. The CDR3 sequence: CATSRVQGAYEQYF. For the CDR3, the DNA is TGTGCCACCAGCAGAGTTCAGGGGGCGTACGAGCAGTACTTC.

This sequence joins TRBV6-6 and TRBJ1-5; D is uncertain. V lost 7 bases and J 5 bases, leaving 18 bases between the germline ends. Per germline, CDR1 MNHNY and CDR2 SVGAGI (reference sequence). The CDR3 totals 15 residues. DNA of the CDR3: TGTGCCAGCATCCCAATTCCGGGGTCTTATCAGCCCCAGCATTTT. This sequence encodes CASIPIPGSYQPQHF.

This clonotype has only a few counts. V gene TRBV6-5 combines with J gene TRBJ2-4; D is ambiguous. V was cut by 4 bases and J by 1 base, with 17 bases left in between. The CDR3 extends over 17 amino acids. The germline V gene has CDR1 MNHEY and CDR2 SVGAGI. The CDR3: CASSLAESDKAKNIQYF. CDR3 coding DNA: TGTGCCAGCAGTTTGGCCGAGAGCGATAAGGCCAAAAACATTCAGTACTTC.

This clonotype has just one count. The rearrangement uses TRBV9 and TRBJ2-7; D gene ambiguous. Trimming removed 1 base at V and 4 bases at J, with 12 bases between. Germline assignment: CDR1 SGDLS and CDR2 YYNGEE. This CDR3 region has 14 residues. The CDR3: CASSVSGAFYEQYF. In DNA form, the CDR3 reads TGTGCCAGCAGCGTATCAGGAGCGTTTTACGAGCAGTACTTC.

In regard to this clonotype: Because the CDR3's place on the DNA is in doubt, the DNA is left out and the CDR3 is given as listed by TCRdb. The V call is TRBV11-3, the J call TRBJ2-2; TRBD1, as called in the table, went unchecked against the DNA. The CDR3 has 16 residues if both end residues are counted. Germline V lookup: CDR1 SGHNT, CDR2 YENEEA. This CDR3 is CASSGRVVRTPGSCFF.

A note on this clonotype: Because the CDR3's place on the DNA is in doubt, the DNA is left out and the CDR3 is given as listed by TCRdb. CDR3 loop: CATSSSSGDLNTEAFF. The chain recombines TRBV24-1 with TRBJ1-1; the tabulated D call, TRBD1, remains unverified against the DNA. Germline V CDR1 and CDR2: KGHDR, SFDVKD. The CDR3 length equals 16 residues, ends included.

This clonotype was picked up many times. The J gene is TRBJ2-7, the V gene TRBV28; D not certain. Germline loops: CDR1 MDHEN, CDR2 SYDVKM. The CDR3 runs 18 residues. V was shortened by 6 bases and J by 4 bases, with 28 bases between the two germline ends. CDR3: CASSESLGLGSAEYEQYF. The CDR3 DNA follows: TGTGCCAGCAGCGAATCCTTAGGTCTAGGGTCGGCCGAGTACGAGCAGTACTTC.

J is TRBJ2-1 and V is TRBV24-1, with a tentative D call TRBD2 (6 bases). V shed 6 bases and J shed 7 bases, with 15 bases lying between them. Germline-derived CDR1 and CDR2 are KGHDR and SFDVKD. The CDR3 loop spans 14 amino acids. In DNA form, the CDR3 reads TGTGCCACCAGTCGGCGGGGTGGGGAAAATGAGCAGTTCTTC. This codes for CATSRRGGENEQFF.

The chain carries TRBV7-6 and TRBJ2-1; 15 bases match TRBD2. Losses at the gene ends were 1 base for V and 7 bases for J; bases not matched to a gene: 11. Germline lookup yields CDR1 SGHVS and CDR2 FNYEAQ. The CDR3 sequence is 19 residues long. The CDR3 loop reads CASSLVEGLAGGPWNEQFF. In DNA, the CDR3 is TGTGCCAGCAGCTTAGTCGAAGGACTAGCGGGAGGGCCGTGGAATGAGCAGTTCTTC.

The rearrangement links TRBV5-6 to TRBJ1-2; 9 bases are a match to TRBD1. CDR1 is SGHDT, CDR2 YYEEEE, per germline. Trimming at V came to 0 bases and at J to 4 bases, leaving 13 bases not matched to a gene. The CDR3 is 18 amino acids. Here the CDR3 reads CASSLVGARWTGVYGYTF. The CDR3 DNA sequence: TGTGCCAGCAGCTTGGTGGGGGCCCGTTGGACAGGGGTCTATGGCTACACCTTC.

The V and J genes are TRBV12-5 and TRBJ1-2; D gene ambiguous. V was pared by 1 base and J by 11 bases, with 8 bases between. CDR3 size: 11 residues. Per germline, CDR1 LGHNT and CDR2 FRNRAP. CDR3: CASGLGQVYTF. CDR3 coding DNA: TGTGCTAGTGGTTTGGGGCAAGTGTACACCTTC.

J is TRBJ1-2 and V is TRBV7-2, with D uncertain. Trimming pared 4 bases from V and 2 bases from J, leaving 5 bases between. The CDR3 covers 12 residues. The germline V gene encodes CDR1 SGHTA and CDR2 FQGNSA. CDR3 protein: CASSSENYGYTF. CDR3 DNA: TGTGCCAGCAGCTCGGAGAACTATGGCTACACCTTC.

This clonotype was counted once. The chain couples TRBV24-1 to TRBJ2-2; D possibly corresponds to TRBD1 (5 bases). Germline values: CDR1 KGHDR, CDR2 SFDVKD. The CDR3 spans 14 residues. Trimming cost V 4 bases and J 10 bases, with 15 bases left between them. CDR3 loop: CATSDPGATVELFF. The CDR3 nucleotides are TGTGCCACCAGTGACCCTGGGGCGACAGTGGAGCTGTTTTTT.

The chain uses TRBV6-5 and TRBJ2-3; possible D gene TRBD1, 5 bases. V was cut by 0 bases and J by 6 bases, with 10 bases left in between. Germline values: CDR1 MNHEY, CDR2 SVGAGI. CDR3 length: 14 residues. DNA of the CDR3: TGTGCCAGCAGTTACTCGCCAGGGTCGGATACGCAGTATTTT. Translating it yields CASSYSPGSDTQYF.

This clonotype was picked up a small number of times. The V call is TRBV12-3 or TRBV12-4, the J call TRBJ1-5; a possible D gene is TRBD1 (5 bases). V was cut by 0 bases and J by 14 bases, with 17 bases left in between. This CDR3 contains 14 residues. In DNA form, the CDR3 reads TGTGCCAGCAGTTTAGCCGGGGGGAACGGACGAGAGCATTTT. Encoded protein: CASSLAGGNGREHF.

The rearrangement joins TRBV24-1 to TRBJ2-1; D is unresolved. The CDR3 has 14 amino acids. The V and J ends lost 5 bases and 6 bases respectively, with 13 bases between them. The germline V gene encodes CDR1 KGHDR and CDR2 SFDVKD. CDR3 amino acids: CATSANGPRNEQFF. The CDR3 bases are TGTGCCACCAGTGCGAACGGCCCTCGCAATGAGCAGTTCTTC.

The rearrangement uses TRBV5-1 and TRBJ1-1; 10 bases map to TRBD1. The CDR3 length is 16 residues. The junction had 6 bases not matched to a gene; V was cut back by 0 bases and J by 4 bases. Germline values: CDR1 SGHRS, CDR2 YFSETQ. The CDR3 here is CASSLETGGRGTEAFF. Here the CDR3 DNA reads TGCGCCAGCAGCTTGGAGACAGGGGGCCGGGGCACTGAAGCTTTCTTT. Combining the CDR3 with reference TRBV5-1 and TRBJ1-1 gives the whole variable domain KAGVTQTPRYLIKTRGQQVTLSCSPISGHRSVSWYQQTPGQGLQFLFEYFSETQRNKGNFPGRFSGRQFSNSRSEMNVSTLELGDSALYLCASSLETGGRGTEAFFGQGTRLTVV.

J is TRBJ2-7 and V is TRBV12-3 or TRBV12-4; perhaps TRBD1 as D (5 bases). Trimming removed 4 bases at V and 6 bases at J, with 7 bases between. The CDR3 sequence is 11 residues long. This CDR3 reads CASSWGGEQYF. CDR3 DNA: TGTGCCAGCAGTTGGGGCGGCGAGCAGTACTTC.

In this sample, this clonotype turned up a few times. V usage is TRBV2 and J usage is TRBJ2-3, with D hard to call. CDR3 length equals 15 residues. The ends were cut back, 5 bases at V and 4 bases at J, with 16 bases in the middle. Germline values: CDR1 SNHLY, CDR2 FYNNEI. CDR3 amino acids: CASSPWVARSDTQYF. As DNA, the CDR3 is TGTGCCAGCAGTCCCTGGGTAGCAAGATCAGATACGCAGTATTTT.

This clonotype has more than one count but fewer than ten. The V call is TRBV7-2, the J call TRBJ2-7; 9 bases are a match to TRBD1. Germline V CDR1 and CDR2: SGHTA, FQGNSA. The CDR3 extends over 14 amino acids. V gave up 6 bases and J gave up 0 bases; unmatched junction bases: 3. CDR3 amino acids: CASRAGQGSYEQYF. Here the CDR3 DNA reads TGTGCCAGCAGGGCGGGACAGGGCTCCTACGAGCAGTACTTC.

The genes are TRBV20-1 and TRBJ2-1, with TRBD1 matching over 7 bases. V was pared by 3 bases and J by 3 bases, with 5 bases of the junction left unmatched. Germline loops: CDR1 DFQATT, CDR2 SNEGSKA (reference sequence). This CDR3 is 14 amino acids long. In DNA form, the CDR3 reads TGCAGTGCTAGGGAAGGGACAGACTACAATGAGCAGTTCTTC. It encodes CSAREGTDYNEQFF.

The genes are TRBV18 and TRBJ2-5, with 7 bases lining up with TRBD2. The CDR3 loop spans 18 amino acids. J lost 2 bases, V lost 1 base, and 13 bases had no gene match. Germline V gene sequence: CDR1 KGHSH, CDR2 LQKENI. The DNA for the CDR3 is TGTGCCAGCTCACCACGGACTCCGGGACTACAGTCACAAGAGACCCAGTACTTC. As protein: CASSPRTPGLQSQETQYF.